This passage covers 32 T cell receptor beta chains from one sample sequenced in a study of blood T cell repertoires in COVID-19. TCRdb's copy holds only in-frame clones and misses some; the assay was immunoSEQ multiplex PCR. The repertoire holds roughly 150,000 clones, with around 87% as singletons. Sequencing used peripheral blood. The receptor set was obtained from a woman between 40 and 50 years old with acute or convalescent COVID-19.

This clone was counted a single time. The chain joins TRBV2 to TRBJ1-2, with D unresolved. The CDR3 is 13 amino acids. Per the germline V gene, CDR1 is SNHLY and CDR2 is FYNNEI. V was cut by 5 bases and J by 4 bases, with 11 bases left in between. DNA of the CDR3: TGTGCCAGCAGTCAACAGCCTTTCTATGGCTACACCTTC. As protein: CASSQQPFYGYTF.

The CDR3 loop reads CASSYSTSGTYNEQFF. CDR3 DNA sequence: TGTGCCAGCAGTTACTCAACTAGCGGAACCTACAATGAGCAGTTCTTC. The chain couples TRBV6-2 or TRBV6-3 to TRBJ2-1; 8 nucleotides match TRBD2. The CDR3 is made up of 16 amino acids. From germline, CDR1 is MNHEY and CDR2 SVGEGT. The V segment lost 0 bases and the J segment 2 bases; nucleotides outside the gene matches: 3.

This CDR3 is CASSPTSGSYEQYF. CDR3 coding DNA: TGTGCCAGCAGCCCGACTAGCGGATCCTACGAGCAGTACTTC. The rearrangement uses TRBV11-3 and TRBJ2-7; 9 positions agree with TRBD2. This CDR3 region has 14 residues. CDR1 SGHNT and CDR2 YENEEA come from the germline V gene. V trimming: 5 bases; J trimming: 1 base; junction bases outside the gene matches: 3.

V is TRBV2 and J is TRBJ1-1; D remains ambiguous. Trimming left V 6 bases short and J 2 bases short, with 13 bases between. In germline, CDR1 is SNHLY, CDR2 FYNNEI. The CDR3 spans 14 residues. The CDR3 DNA is TGTGCCAGCAGCGCGACACAACCTAACACTGAAGCTTTCTTT. Protein sequence: CASSATQPNTEAFF.

This sequence joins TRBV7-7 and TRBJ2-3; D ambiguous. CDR3 length: 14 residues. Trimming stripped 1 base from V and 2 bases from J, with 7 bases between. The germline gives CDR1 SSHAT, CDR2 FNYEAQ (reference sequence). CDR3 region: CASSLGPDTDTQYF. DNA for the CDR3: TGTGCCAGCAGCTTAGGTCCAGACACAGATACGCAGTATTTT.

This clone has just one count. The chain uses TRBV2 and TRBJ1-1; no clear D gene. The CDR3 covers 15 residues. Trimming removed 1 base at V and 1 base at J, with 10 bases between. Germline V gene lookup returns CDR1 SNHLY and CDR2 FYNNEI. CDR3 sequence: CASSEEVGGNTEAFF. Here the CDR3 DNA reads TGTGCCAGCAGTGAAGAGGTAGGAGGGAACACTGAAGCTTTCTTT.

The rearrangement uses TRBV12-3 or TRBV12-4 and TRBJ2-1; 7 bases are shared with TRBD2. The CDR3 extends over 12 amino acids. V dropped 8 bases and J dropped 15; count of bases not matched to a gene: 13. The CDR3 is CASRVGGLPWFF. DNA for the CDR3: TGTGCCAGCCGGGTCGGGGGGTTACCTTGGTTCTTC.

V usage is TRBV18 and J usage is TRBJ2-7, with 11 bases that match TRBD1. CDR3 length: 15 amino acids. After removal of 6 bases from V and 2 bases from J, the junction contained 6 bases not matched to a gene. Germline V gene lookup returns CDR1 KGHSH and CDR2 LQKENI. In DNA form, the CDR3 reads TGTGCCAGCTCTTCGCCGGGACAGGGGGCCTACGAGCAGTACTTC. As protein: CASSSPGQGAYEQYF.

This clone was seen more than once but under ten times. The J gene is TRBJ2-2, the V gene TRBV24-1, with D unclear. Germline V gene sequence: CDR1 KGHDR, CDR2 SFDVKD. The CDR3 spans 14 residues. V was clipped by 5 bases and J by 2 bases, with 8 bases between them. DNA of the CDR3: TGTGCCACCAGTGCCCTTACAAACACCGGGGAGCTGTTTTTT. Translating gives CATSALTNTGELFF.

V usage is TRBV9 and J usage is TRBJ2-1, with 8 bases aligning to TRBD1. The CDR3 covers 14 residues. Germline trimming cut 0 bases from V and 5 bases from J; bases unmatched to any gene: 1. From germline, CDR1 is SGDLS and CDR2 YYNGEE. The CDR3 DNA is TGTGCCAGCAGCGTAGGGACAGGGAACAATGAGCAGTTCTTC. Residues: CASSVGTGNNEQFF.

The genes are TRBV29-1 and TRBJ2-3, with D possibly matching TRBD2 (5 bases). The CDR3 covers 14 residues. Germline V lookup: CDR1 SQVTM, CDR2 ANQGSEA. The V end was cut by 2 bases, the J end by 1 base, with 10 bases between. The CDR3 nucleotides are TGCAGCGTTGAACGGGGATGGGGCACAGATACGCAGTATTTT. This gives the protein CSVERGWGTDTQYF.

The chain combines TRBV5-1 with TRBJ2-7; TRBD1 aligns across 12 bases. Unmatched junction bases numbered 5, after V lost 1 base and J lost 3 bases. Germline assignment: CDR1 SGHRS and CDR2 YFSETQ. This CDR3 contains 16 residues. CDR3 in DNA: TGCGCCAGCAGCTTGACCGGGACAGGGGGCTACTACGAGCAGTACTTC. Its translation: CASSLTGTGGYYEQYF.

This clone appeared a single time. This chain connects TRBV3-1 (or the pseudogene TRBV3-2) to TRBJ2-1; possibly TRBD2 for D (7 bases). CDR3 length equals 14 residues. Deletions cut 4 bases from V and 12 bases from J, with 19 bases between. Germline V CDR1 and CDR2: LGHDT, YNNKEL (reference sequence). The CDR3 sequence: CASSPSSGGLGQFF. CDR3 nucleotides: TGTGCCAGCAGCCCTTCATCGGGGGGCTTAGGGCAGTTCTTC.

The chain combines TRBV12-5 with TRBJ2-2; 12 bases fit TRBD2. The CDR3 runs to 16 residues. J lost 7 bases, V lost 7 bases, and 10 bases had no gene match. Germline V gene data show CDR1 as LGHNT and CDR2 as FRNRAP. CDR3 residues: CASAKRLAGVLGELFF. CDR3 coding DNA: TGTGCTAGTGCCAAACGACTAGCGGGAGTACTCGGGGAGCTGTTTTTT.

This chain uses TRBV7-8 with TRBJ1-5, with 9 bases aligning to TRBD1. Germline CDR1 and CDR2: SGHVS and FQNEAQ. CDR3 size: 17 residues. The V segment lost 2 bases and the J segment 11 bases; nucleotides outside the gene matches: 16. CDR3 region: CASSLNPRGTGISAQHF. The CDR3 nucleotides read TGTGCCAGCAGCTTAAATCCCCGTGGGACAGGGATCTCCGCCCAGCATTTT.

This rearrangement joins TRBV15 to TRBJ2-7, with a weak D call TRBD1 (5 bases). The CDR3 extends over 15 amino acids. Trimming cost V 1 base and J 1 base, with 11 bases left between them. CDR1 is LNHNV, CDR2 YYDKDF, per germline (reference sequence). DNA for the CDR3: TGTGCCACCAGCAGAGGGGCAGGACAATCCTACGAGCAGTACTTC. This translates into CATSRGAGQSYEQYF.

The chain joins TRBV20-1 to TRBJ2-5; D is undetermined. The CDR3 totals 10 residues. The V end lost 5 bases, the J end lost 4 bases, and 5 bases lay between the germline ends. Looked up from germline, CDR1 is DFQATT and CDR2 is SNEGSKA (reference sequence). For the CDR3, the DNA is TGCAGTGCTGGGCCAGAGACCCAGTACTTC. Protein sequence: CSAGPETQYF.

The rearrangement joins TRBV3-1 (or the pseudogene TRBV3-2) to TRBJ1-5; possibly TRBD1 for D (5 bases). The V gene lost 5 bases and the J gene lost 5 bases, with 16 bases spanning the gap. The CDR3 covers 15 residues. The germline CDR1 and CDR2 sequences are LGHDT and YNNKEL (reference sequence). CDR3 sequence (DNA): TGTGCCAGCAGCTTAAGTTATACGGGGGATCAGCCCCAGCATTTT. Encoded protein: CASSLSYTGDQPQHF.

This sequence joins TRBV28 and TRBJ2-7, with 7 positions matching TRBD1. The germline CDR1 and CDR2 sequences are MDHEN and SYDVKM. The CDR3 spans 13 residues. Trimming cost V 4 bases and J 3 bases; bases outside gene matches: 3. CDR3 amino acids: CASSSGQYYEQYF. The CDR3 DNA follows: TGTGCCAGCAGTTCGGGACAGTACTACGAGCAGTACTTC.

V and J are TRBV27 and TRBJ2-3; possibly TRBD1 for D (6 bases). CDR3 length equals 14 residues. CDR1 and CDR2 (germline): MNHEY, SMNVEV (reference sequence). With 10 bases removed from V and 4 bases from J, the gap between germline ends came to 18 bases. The CDR3 nucleotides read TGTGCCACCAAGGGGTGGCAGGGGCCAGATACGCAGTATTTT. As protein: CATKGWQGPDTQYF.

The rearrangement uses TRBV5-8 and TRBJ1-2; D is undetermined. The germline CDR1 and CDR2 sequences are SGHTS and YDEGEE. This CDR3 is built from 15 residues. Trimming left V 4 bases short and J 0 bases short, with 13 bases between. CDR3 in amino acids: CASSPRDTANYGYTF. The CDR3 bases are TGTGCCAGCAGCCCGAGAGACACCGCTAACTATGGCTACACCTTC. Combining the CDR3 with reference TRBV5-8 and TRBJ1-2 gives the whole variable domain EAGVTQSPTHLIKTRGQQATLRCSPISGHTSVYWYQQALGLGLQFLLWYDEGEERNRGNFPPRFSGRQFPNYSSELNVNALELEDSALYLCASSPRDTANYGYTFGSGTRLTVV.

The rearrangement joins TRBV25-1 to TRBJ2-3; D possibly corresponds to TRBD1 (5 bases). Trimming took off 5 bases at V and 1 base at J, with 16 bases between the two ends. This CDR3 spans 16 amino acids. Germline lookup yields CDR1 MGHDK and CDR2 SYGVNS. The CDR3 region is CASSTLLQGGTDTQYF. The CDR3 DNA is TGTGCCAGCAGTACCCTTCTTCAGGGCGGCACAGATACGCAGTATTTT.

The chain is built from TRBV6-5 and TRBJ1-2; perhaps TRBD1 as D (6 bases). This CDR3 spans 14 amino acids. Germline V gene sequence: CDR1 MNHEY, CDR2 SVGAGI. Trimming cost V 2 bases and J 5 bases, with 12 bases left between them. CDR3 protein: CASSYGRGKYGYTF. The CDR3 nucleotides are TGTGCCAGCAGTTACGGCAGGGGAAAGTATGGCTACACCTTC.

The CDR3 region has the DNA TGTGCCTGGATGGCAGGTCTAGCGCTCTCTGAAGCTTTCTTT. Its protein is CAWMAGLALSEAFF. The chain carries TRBV30 and TRBJ1-1; no firm D call. This CDR3 comprises 14 residues. Between the trimmed V and J ends, which lost 4 bases and 6 bases, there was a span of 18 bases. CDR1 GTSNPN and CDR2 SVGIG come from the germline V gene (reference sequence).

The gene calls are TRBV19 and TRBJ1-5; possible D gene TRBD1, 5 bases. Germline CDR1 and CDR2: LNHDA and SQIVND (reference sequence). Between the trimmed V and J ends, which lost 0 bases and 7 bases, there was a span of 13 bases. The CDR3 contains 15 residues. The CDR3 region is CASSIDAGRLQPQHF. CDR3 DNA sequence: TGTGCCAGTAGTATAGATGCAGGGCGATTGCAGCCCCAGCATTTT.

This clone is a singleton in its sample. The chain combines TRBV5-1 with TRBJ2-7; 7 positions agree with TRBD1. With V trimmed by 0 bases and J by 3 bases, 15 bases remained unmatched. Germline V gene lookup returns CDR1 SGHRS and CDR2 YFSETQ. There are 18 residues in the CDR3. CDR3 in amino acids: CASSLGVIDRVLSYEQYF. DNA of the CDR3: TGCGCCAGCAGCTTGGGGGTAATAGACAGGGTTTTGAGCTACGAGCAGTACTTC.

CDR3 coding DNA: TGTGCCTGGAGTGTACGAGTTTATAATTCACCCCTCCACTTT. The encoded protein is CAWSVRVYNSPLHF. The chain links TRBV30 to TRBJ1-6; D gene ambiguous. Germline V gives CDR1 GTSNPN, CDR2 SVGIG (reference sequence). V was cut by 0 bases and J by 4 bases, with 7 bases left in between. This CDR3 is built from 14 residues.

This chain links TRBV27 with TRBJ2-7, with TRBD2 matching 9 bases. Germline lookup yields CDR1 MNHEY and CDR2 SMNVEV (reference sequence). The V segment lost 3 bases and the J segment 4 bases; nucleotides outside the gene matches: 10. The CDR3 contains 16 residues. This CDR3 is CASSFSSGKLGYEQYF. CDR3 bases: TGTGCCAGCAGTTTTTCTAGCGGGAAATTGGGATACGAGCAGTACTTC.

The rearrangement joins TRBV28 to TRBJ2-2, with 7 bases that match TRBD2. CDR1 is MDHEN, CDR2 SYDVKM, per germline. Trimming took 4 bases from V and 7 from J; bases not matched to a gene: 12. The CDR3 length is 16 residues. The CDR3 DNA is TGTGCCAGCAGTTCCCCCTCGGCGGGAGTGGGCGGGGAGCTGTTTTTT. This gives the protein CASSSPSAGVGGELFF.

This chain joins TRBV10-1 and TRBJ2-5; TRBD2 matches at 9 bases. J was trimmed by 1 base and V by 9 bases; bases with no gene match: 12. In germline, CDR1 is WNHNN, CDR2 SYGVQD (reference sequence). The CDR3 has 16 residues. Here the CDR3 DNA reads TGCGCCAGACAATTTGGACTAGCGCCGTTCCAAGAGACCCAGTACTTC. Amino acids: CARQFGLAPFQETQYF.

The count of this clone is one. V is TRBV21-1 and J is TRBJ2-1; the D call TRBD2 from the table was never checked on the DNA. TRBV21-1 is a pseudogene segment. The CDR3 sequence is 17 residues long. The CDR3 loop is CASSNVKNISSYNEQFF. The DNA for the CDR3 is TGTGCCAGCAGCAATGTAAAAAATATTAGCTCCTACAATGAGCAGTTCTTC.

The chain combines TRBV11-1 with TRBJ2-1; the match to TRBD2 covers 8 bases. This CDR3 comprises 12 residues. V shed 6 bases and J 5 bases; nucleotides not matched to a gene: 0. Germline CDR1 and CDR2: SGHAT and FQDESV (reference sequence). CDR3 loop: CASRLADNEQFF. DNA for the CDR3: TGTGCCAGCAGACTAGCGGACAATGAGCAGTTCTTC.